The 11 T cell receptor beta chains below were found in one sample sequenced in a study of cytomegalovirus exposure and HLA in healthy donors. It was with 60 Vbeta and 13 Jbeta primers that the PCR ran. Method: immunoSEQ multiplex PCR; TCRdb's copy keeps in-frame clones and lacks some. The sample records approximately 150,000 clones, 75% to 85% being singletons. The sample consisted of PBMCs. Receptor source: a woman in her fifties or sixties in good health and CMV-seropositive.

This sequence joins TRBV23-1 and TRBJ2-1; weak D call: TRBD2 (5 bases). TRBV23-1 is noted as an ORF with a role that remains uncertain. The CDR3 runs to 15 residues. V lost 9 bases and J 0 bases, leaving 15 bases between the germline ends. The CDR3 DNA reads as TGCGCCAGGGTGAGGGCCCGGGGCTCCTACAATGAGCAGTTCTTC. Protein: CARVRARGSYNEQFF.

The chain uses TRBV2 and TRBJ1-5; D ambiguous. V lost 5 bases and J 0 bases, leaving 11 bases between the germline ends. The CDR3 is 15 amino acids. The germline CDR1 and CDR2 sequences are SNHLY and FYNNEI. The CDR3 protein is CASSLEGHSNQPQHF. The CDR3 DNA sequence: TGTGCCAGCAGTCTAGAGGGCCATAGCAATCAGCCCCAGCATTTT.

The chain is built from TRBV7-8 and TRBJ2-5, with D maybe TRBD1 (6 bases). The CDR3 is 16 amino acids. The germline V gene has CDR1 SGHVS and CDR2 FQNEAQ. Trimming took off 1 base at V and 2 bases at J, with 14 bases between the two ends. The CDR3 coding sequence is TGTGCCAGCAGCTTAGAAGGGACACCGTATCAAGAGACCCAGTACTTC. Its protein product is CASSLEGTPYQETQYF.

This chain joins TRBV2 and TRBJ2-1; TRBD2 might be the D (5 bases). Trimming left V 8 bases short and J 4 bases short, with 12 bases between. Germline-derived CDR1 and CDR2 are SNHLY and FYNNEI. The CDR3 totals 13 residues. The CDR3 is CASGERMYNEQFF. CDR3 DNA: TGTGCCAGCGGGGAGAGGATGTACAATGAGCAGTTCTTC.

This clone was recorded once. J is TRBJ1-1 and V is TRBV15; no definite D call. The CDR3 is 14 amino acids. Trimming pared 3 bases from V and 6 bases from J, leaving 14 bases between. Germline values: CDR1 LNHNV, CDR2 YYDKDF (reference sequence). In DNA form, the CDR3 reads TGTGCCACCAGCAGTAAAGCGGGGAGGGCTGAAGCTTTCTTT. Its translation is CATSSKAGRAEAFF.

This chain links TRBV6-6 with TRBJ2-1; a possible D gene is TRBD1 (5 bases). The CDR3 is 15 amino acids. Trimming pared 2 bases from V and 5 bases from J, leaving 13 bases between. Per germline, CDR1 MNHNY and CDR2 SVGAGI (reference sequence). CDR3 region: CASSYGQGRDNEQFF. CDR3 bases: TGTGCCAGCAGTTACGGTCAGGGAAGGGACAATGAGCAGTTCTTC.

The V call is TRBV30, the J call TRBJ1-1; D is uncertain. This CDR3 comprises 13 residues. Germline CDR1 GTSNPN, CDR2 SVGIG (reference sequence). CDR3 coding DNA: TGTGCGCTGTCCAATAGGGAGGACACTGAAGCTTTCTTT. Amino acids: CALSNREDTEAFF.

The CDR3 loop is CASSYRLTGDLRANYGYTF. Written as DNA, the CDR3 is TGTGCCAGCAGCTATCGGCTCACAGGGGATCTCCGAGCTAACTATGGCTACACCTTC. V is TRBV5-4 and J is TRBJ1-2; 7 bases line up with TRBD1. The CDR3 is 19 amino acids. The V and J ends lost 3 bases and 0 bases, in that order; junction bases with no gene match: 17. Germline V CDR1 and CDR2: SGHNT, YYREEE (reference sequence). The full variable domain, in which reference TRBV5-4 and TRBJ1-2 provide the parts outside the CDR3, is ETGVTQSPTHLIKTRGQQVTLRCSSQSGHNTVSWYQQALGQGPQFIFQYYREEENGRGNFPPRFSGLQFPNYSSELNVNALELDDSALYLCASSYRLTGDLRANYGYTFGSGTRLTVV.

This chain connects TRBV5-1 to TRBJ1-1; D gene ambiguous. Trimming took 4 bases from V and 4 from J, leaving 11 bases between them. CDR1 and CDR2 (germline): SGHRS, YFSETQ. The CDR3 spans 13 residues. Written as DNA, the CDR3 is TGCGCCAGCAGCCGGGGAGGCACCACTGAAGCTTTCTTT. Its translation: CASSRGGTTEAFF.

The genes are TRBV5-1 and TRBJ2-1; D is undetermined. This CDR3 contains 13 residues. The germline V and J ends were trimmed by 1 base and 5 bases, with 7 bases remaining between them. CDR1 SGHRS and CDR2 YFSETQ come from the germline V gene. This chain's CDR3 is CASSLLRDNEQFF. The CDR3 coding sequence is TGCGCCAGCAGCTTGCTCCGGGACAATGAGCAGTTCTTC.

V is TRBV20-1 and J is TRBJ1-2, with D hard to call. The CDR3 contains 11 residues. Germline CDR1 is DFQATT and CDR2 is SNEGSKA (reference sequence). V lost 5 bases, J lost 8 bases, and 12 bases lay in between. The CDR3 is CSAWRAVGYTF. The CDR3 nucleotides are TGCAGTGCTTGGAGGGCCGTCGGCTACACCTTC.